The T cell receptor beta chain under discussion was sequenced for a study of blood T cell repertoires in COVID-19. Sequencing was performed with immunoSEQ multiplex PCR; in TCRdb, only in-frame clones are kept and a portion is missing. The profile shows hundreds of thousands of clones, just under 90% of them singletons. There are 16 residues in the CDR3. V gave up 0 bases and J gave up 6 bases, with 18 bases separating them. CDR1 SGHRS and CDR2 YFSETQ come from the germline V gene. Sequencing input: peripheral blood. The chain carries TRBV5-1 and TRBJ1-2; no definite D call. The sequence was obtained from a young woman with COVID-19, enrolled during active disease. CDR3 bases: TGCGCCAGCAGCTTGGAGAGGACTGAAAGCTCGGATGGCTACACCTTC. Its protein is CASSLERTESSDGYTF.